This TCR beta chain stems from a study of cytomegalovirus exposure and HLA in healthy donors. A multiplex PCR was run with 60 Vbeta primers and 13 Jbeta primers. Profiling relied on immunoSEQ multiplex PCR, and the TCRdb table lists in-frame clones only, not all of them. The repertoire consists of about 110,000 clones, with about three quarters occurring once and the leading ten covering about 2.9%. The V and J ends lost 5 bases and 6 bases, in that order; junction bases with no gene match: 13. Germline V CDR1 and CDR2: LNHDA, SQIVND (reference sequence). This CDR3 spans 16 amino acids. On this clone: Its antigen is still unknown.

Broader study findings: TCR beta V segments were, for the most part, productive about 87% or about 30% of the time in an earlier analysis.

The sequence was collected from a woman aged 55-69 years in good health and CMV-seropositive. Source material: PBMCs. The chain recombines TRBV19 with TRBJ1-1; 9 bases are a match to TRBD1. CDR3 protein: CASSRAGTGFSSEAFF. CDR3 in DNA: TGTGCCAGTAGTCGAGCCGGGACAGGGTTTTCTTCTGAAGCTTTCTTT.